This T cell receptor beta chain was found in a study of blood T cell repertoires in COVID-19 (dated by TCRdb to 2018 to 2020). Regarding the research as a whole: Samples from collaborators originated in the United States, Italy and Spain and spanned both the acute and convalescent phases of COVID-19. The material from the prospective study consisted of cDNA or gDNA derived from T cells, B-cell-depleted T cells, or PBMCs. Subjects who had been exposed to COVID-19, were actively infected with it, or had recovered from it provided the deeply sampled blood TCRbeta repertoires that made up the dataset. A freely available public database, intended as a resource for researchers studying the immune response to SARS-CoV-2, is where the repertoires were released. Samples came from the ongoing ImmuneRACE study (first 160 participants) plus 1,254 subjects from 6 global collaborators. The sample metadata nearly always contained a de-identified subject ID, COVID-19 status, age in years and sex. Where available, HLA class I and class II types were taken from metadata supplied by the sample provider and were not determined by assay-based typing. On the study overall, not on this receptor specifically: The amount of clinical and demographic metadata varied by source and participant and was provided uncurated.

Whole blood was collected in K2EDTA tubes by collaborating institutions according to the institutions' own protocols. Collaborator samples were shipped for TCRbeta analysis as frozen whole blood, isolated PBMCs, or DNA extracted from either sample type. Looking up the germline V gene (reference sequence) yields CDR1 LGHDT and CDR2 YNNKEL. V loses 5 bases at its end and J loses 5 bases; junction bases beyond the gene matches: 6. The CDR3 contains 15 residues, cysteine and phenylalanine counted. The sequence is cut down to CDR3 DNA, 45 bases in frame from base 1. Regarding this clone: The antigen this receptor binds is unknown. Base-call qualities are not available, and no considerably larger clone is one nucleotide away.

TCRbeta CDR3 regions were amplified from genomic DNA by means of the immunoSEQ Assay, a bias-controlled multiplex PCR. The study's processing was this. Within the assay, amplification of reference gene primers was used to estimate how many nucleated cells each sample contained. To quantify the absolute abundance of each unique TCRbeta CDR3 rearrangement, sequence reads were collapsed and filtered. Productive Simpson clonality was computed per sample as the square root of Simpson's diversity index over productive rearrangements. The immuneACCESS repertoire file appears here via TCRdb, limited to in-frame rearrangements. These files lack a portion of the clones; in checked studies, under half of the deficit traces to unresolved V genes, and the cause of the others is not known. Clone size and the V and J calls come from that table; the DNA yielded D and trimming. This sample gives about 250,000 clones in total; 70% to 75% of them show up just once. 2.5% to 4% of the sample lies in the top ten.

The sequence links TRBV3-1 (or the pseudogene TRBV3-2) to TRBJ1-6, and 7 bases in between align with TRBD1. The sequenced sample was peripheral blood. The receptor comes from a woman of 80 years or more with acute or convalescent COVID-19. The CDR3 region has the sequence CASSARDSHNSPLHF. The nucleotides are TGTGCCAGCAGCGCCCGGGACAGTCATAATTCACCCCTCCACTTT.